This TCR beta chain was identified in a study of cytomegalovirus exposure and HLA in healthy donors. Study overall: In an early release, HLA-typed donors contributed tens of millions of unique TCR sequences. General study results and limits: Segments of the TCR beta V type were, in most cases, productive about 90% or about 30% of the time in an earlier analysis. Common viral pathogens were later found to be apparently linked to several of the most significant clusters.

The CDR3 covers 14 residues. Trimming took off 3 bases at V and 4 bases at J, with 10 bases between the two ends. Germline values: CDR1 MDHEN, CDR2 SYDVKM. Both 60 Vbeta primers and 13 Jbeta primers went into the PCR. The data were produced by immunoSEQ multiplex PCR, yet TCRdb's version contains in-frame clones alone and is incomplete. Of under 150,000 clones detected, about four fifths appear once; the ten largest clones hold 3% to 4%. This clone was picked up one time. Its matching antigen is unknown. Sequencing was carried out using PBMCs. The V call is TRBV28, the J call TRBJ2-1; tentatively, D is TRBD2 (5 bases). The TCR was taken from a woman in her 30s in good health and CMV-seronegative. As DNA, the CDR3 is TGTGCCAGCAGTTTTACTAGGGCATACAATGAGCAGTTCTTC. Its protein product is CASSFTRAYNEQFF.